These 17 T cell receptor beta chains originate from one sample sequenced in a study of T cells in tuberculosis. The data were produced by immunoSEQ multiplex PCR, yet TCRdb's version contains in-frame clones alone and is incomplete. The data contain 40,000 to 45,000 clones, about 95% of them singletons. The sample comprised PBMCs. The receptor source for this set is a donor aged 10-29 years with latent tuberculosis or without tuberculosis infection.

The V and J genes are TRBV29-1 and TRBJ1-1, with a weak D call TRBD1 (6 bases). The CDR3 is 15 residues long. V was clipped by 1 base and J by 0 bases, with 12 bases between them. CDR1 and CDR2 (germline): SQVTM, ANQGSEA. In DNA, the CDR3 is TGCAGCGTTGAAGGGACAGACCCGATGAACACTGAAGCTTTCTTT. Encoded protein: CSVEGTDPMNTEAFF.

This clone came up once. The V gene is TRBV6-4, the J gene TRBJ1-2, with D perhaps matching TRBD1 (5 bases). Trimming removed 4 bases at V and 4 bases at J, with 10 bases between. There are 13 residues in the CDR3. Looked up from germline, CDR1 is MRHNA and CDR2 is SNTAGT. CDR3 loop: CASSAEGVYGYTF. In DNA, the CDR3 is TGTGCCAGCAGTGCGGAAGGGGTCTATGGCTACACCTTC.

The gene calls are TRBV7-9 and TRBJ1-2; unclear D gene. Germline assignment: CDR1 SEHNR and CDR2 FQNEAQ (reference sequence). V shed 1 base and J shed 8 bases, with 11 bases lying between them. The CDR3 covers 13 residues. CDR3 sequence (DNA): TGTGCCAGCAGCTTAGGACCCTCGGAGGGCTACACCTTC. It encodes CASSLGPSEGYTF.

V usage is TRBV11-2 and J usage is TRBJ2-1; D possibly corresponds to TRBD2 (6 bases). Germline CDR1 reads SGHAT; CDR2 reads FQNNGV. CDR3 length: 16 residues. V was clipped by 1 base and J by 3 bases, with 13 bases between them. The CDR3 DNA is TGTGCCAGCAGCTTAGGTTTGCGGGGACGCTACAATGAGCAGTTCTTC. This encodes CASSLGLRGRYNEQFF.

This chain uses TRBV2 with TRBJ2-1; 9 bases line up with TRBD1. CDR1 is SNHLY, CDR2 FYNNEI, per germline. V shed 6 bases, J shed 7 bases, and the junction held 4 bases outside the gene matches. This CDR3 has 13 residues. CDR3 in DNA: TGTGCCAGCAGCGCGGACAGGGGAAATGAGCAGTTCTTC. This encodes CASSADRGNEQFF.

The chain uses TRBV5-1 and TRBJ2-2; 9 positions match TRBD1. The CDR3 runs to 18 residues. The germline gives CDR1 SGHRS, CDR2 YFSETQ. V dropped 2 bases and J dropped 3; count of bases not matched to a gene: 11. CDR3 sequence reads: CASSFGQGRVRDTGELFF. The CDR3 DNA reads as TGCGCCAGCAGCTTCGGACAGGGGAGGGTTAGAGACACCGGGGAGCTGTTTTTT.

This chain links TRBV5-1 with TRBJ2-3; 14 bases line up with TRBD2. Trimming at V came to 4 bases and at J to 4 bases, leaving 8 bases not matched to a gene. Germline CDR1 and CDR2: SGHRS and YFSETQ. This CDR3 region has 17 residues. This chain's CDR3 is CASSQKTSGGAADTQYF. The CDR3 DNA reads TGCGCCAGCAGCCAGAAGACTAGCGGGGGGGCCGCAGATACGCAGTATTTT.

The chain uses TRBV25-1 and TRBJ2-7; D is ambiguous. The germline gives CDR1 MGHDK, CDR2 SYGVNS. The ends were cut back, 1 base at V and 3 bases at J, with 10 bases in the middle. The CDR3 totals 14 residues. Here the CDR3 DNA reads TGTGCCAGCAGTGAATCTAACGGGTTCTACGAGCAGTACTTC. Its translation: CASSESNGFYEQYF.

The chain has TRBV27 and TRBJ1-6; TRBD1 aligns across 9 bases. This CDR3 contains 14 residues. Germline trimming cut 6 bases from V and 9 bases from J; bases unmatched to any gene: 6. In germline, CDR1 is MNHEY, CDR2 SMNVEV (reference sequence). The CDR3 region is CASSPTGGFSPLHF. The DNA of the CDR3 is TGTGCCAGCAGCCCGACAGGGGGGTTTTCACCCCTCCACTTT.

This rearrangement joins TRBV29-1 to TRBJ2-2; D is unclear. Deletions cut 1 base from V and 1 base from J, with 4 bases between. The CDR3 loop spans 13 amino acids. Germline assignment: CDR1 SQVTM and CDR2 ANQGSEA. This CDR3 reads CSVEGQNTGELFF. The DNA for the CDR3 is TGCAGCGTTGAAGGACAGAACACCGGGGAGCTGTTTTTT.

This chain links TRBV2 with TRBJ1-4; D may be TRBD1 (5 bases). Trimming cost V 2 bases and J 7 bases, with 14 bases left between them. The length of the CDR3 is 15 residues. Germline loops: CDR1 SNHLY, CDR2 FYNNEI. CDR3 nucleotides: TGTGCCAGCAGTGAAAGGGGTTGGCAGGGTGAAAAACTGTTTTTT. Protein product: CASSERGWQGEKLFF.

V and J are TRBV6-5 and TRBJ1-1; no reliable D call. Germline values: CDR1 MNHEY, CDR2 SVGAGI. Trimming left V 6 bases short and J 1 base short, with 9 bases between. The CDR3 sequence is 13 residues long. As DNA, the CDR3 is TGTGCCAGCAGACTCACAGCGAACACTGAAGCTTTCTTT. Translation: CASRLTANTEAFF.

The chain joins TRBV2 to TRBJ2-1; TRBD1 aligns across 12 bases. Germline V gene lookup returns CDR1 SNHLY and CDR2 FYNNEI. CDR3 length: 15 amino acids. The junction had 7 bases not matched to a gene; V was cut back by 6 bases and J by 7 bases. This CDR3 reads CASSWDRGRVNEQFF. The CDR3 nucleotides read TGTGCCAGCAGCTGGGACAGGGGGCGCGTTAATGAGCAGTTCTTC.

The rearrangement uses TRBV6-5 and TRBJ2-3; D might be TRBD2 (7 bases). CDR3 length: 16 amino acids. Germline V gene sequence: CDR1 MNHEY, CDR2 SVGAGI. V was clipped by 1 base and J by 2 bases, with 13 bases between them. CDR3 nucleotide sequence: TGTGCCAGCAGTTACTTCGGGGGGCACCACACAGATACGCAGTATTTT. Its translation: CASSYFGGHHTDTQYF.

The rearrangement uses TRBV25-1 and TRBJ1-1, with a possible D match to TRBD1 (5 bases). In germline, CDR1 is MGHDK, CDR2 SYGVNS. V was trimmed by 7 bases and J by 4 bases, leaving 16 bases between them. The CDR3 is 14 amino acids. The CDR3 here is CASTLGGSGTEAFF. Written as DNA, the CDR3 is TGTGCCAGCACCTTGGGGGGGAGCGGCACTGAAGCTTTCTTT.

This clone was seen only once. The DNA for the CDR3 is TGTGCCAGCAGTCCGGACGGGAGAGGAGACACAGATACGCAGTATTTT. This codes for CASSPDGRGDTDTQYF. This chain uses TRBV5-6 with TRBJ2-3; D is perhaps TRBD2 (6 bases). CDR3 length: 16 residues. Looked up from germline, CDR1 is SGHDT and CDR2 is YYEEEE. The V end lost 5 bases, the J end lost 2 bases, and 18 bases lay between the germline ends.

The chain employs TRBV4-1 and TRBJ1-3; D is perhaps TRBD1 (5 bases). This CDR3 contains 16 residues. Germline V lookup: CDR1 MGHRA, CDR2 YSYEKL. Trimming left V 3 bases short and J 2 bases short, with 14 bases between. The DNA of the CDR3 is TGCGCCAGCAGCCATCCCGGCAGGGTAGCTGGAAACACCATATATTTT. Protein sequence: CASSHPGRVAGNTIYF.